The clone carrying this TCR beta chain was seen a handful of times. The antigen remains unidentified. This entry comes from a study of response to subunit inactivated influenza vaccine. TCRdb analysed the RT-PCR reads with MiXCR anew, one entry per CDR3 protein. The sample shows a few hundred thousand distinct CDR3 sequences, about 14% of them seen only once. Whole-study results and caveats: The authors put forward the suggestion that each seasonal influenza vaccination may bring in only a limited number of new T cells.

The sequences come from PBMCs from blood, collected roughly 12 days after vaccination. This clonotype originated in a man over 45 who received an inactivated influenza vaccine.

The CDR3 here is CATQGGALNTEAFF. The CDR3 region has the DNA TGTGCCACCCAAGGGGGGGCCCTGAACACTGAAGCTTTCTTT. The V call is TRBV12-3 or TRBV12-4, the J call TRBJ1-1; perhaps TRBD1 as D (6 bases). The CDR3 has 14 amino acids. V shed 10 bases and J shed 0 bases, with 15 bases lying between them.